This T cell receptor beta chain stems from a study of cytomegalovirus exposure and HLA in healthy donors. The trim removed 6 bases at V and 4 bases at J, leaving 4 bases unmatched. The germline gives CDR1 LNHDA, CDR2 SQIVND (reference sequence). This CDR3 has 13 amino acids. Whole-study findings and limits: Some TCR beta chains (around 180 of them) were listed as cytomegalovirus-associated.

60 Vbeta and 13 Jbeta primers were used in PCR. Sequencing used immunoSEQ multiplex PCR; TCRdb keeps in-frame clones, though not all of them. The profile shows roughly 170,000 clones, approximately 78% of them singletons. This clone has more than one count but fewer than ten. Antigen: not known. The sequence derives from a woman in her 50s in good health and CMV-seropositive. Sequencing was carried out using PBMCs. The V call is TRBV19, the J call TRBJ1-2; TRBD1 matches 8 bases. CDR3 region: CASRAGGGYGYTF. DNA of the CDR3: TGTGCCAGTAGGGCAGGGGGCGGCTATGGCTACACCTTC.